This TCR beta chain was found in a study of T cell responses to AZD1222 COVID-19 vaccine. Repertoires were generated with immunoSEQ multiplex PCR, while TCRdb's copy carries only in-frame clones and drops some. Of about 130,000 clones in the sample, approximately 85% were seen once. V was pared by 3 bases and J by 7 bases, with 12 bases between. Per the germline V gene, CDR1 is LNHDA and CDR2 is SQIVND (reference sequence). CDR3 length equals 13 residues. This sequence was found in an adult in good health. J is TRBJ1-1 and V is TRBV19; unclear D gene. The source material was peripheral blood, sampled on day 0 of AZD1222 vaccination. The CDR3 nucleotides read TGTGCCAGTAGTATTCGGGAGGACGGTGAAGCTTTCTTT. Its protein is CASSIREDGEAFF. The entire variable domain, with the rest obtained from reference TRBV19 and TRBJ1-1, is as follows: DGGITQSPKYLFRKEGQNVTLSCEQNLNHDAMYWYRQDPGQGLRLIYYSQIVNDFQKGDIAEGYSVSREKKESFPLTVTSAQKNPTAFYLCASSIREDGEAFFGQGTRLTVV.